The 25 T cell receptor beta chains below were found in one sample sequenced in a study of Graves' ophthalmopathy and Graves' hyperthyroidism. RNA transcripts yielded amplified TCR beta CDR3 regions. First-round RT-PCR used HTBI primers; second-round multiplex PCR followed. TCRdb recomputed calls from the multiplex PCR reads with MiXCR, one row per CDR3 protein. The sample lists some 1.1 million distinct CDR3 sequences; less than 45% were seen once. The sample consisted of peripheral blood or thyroid tissue (not recorded which). The source of these receptors is an adult man with Graves' hyperthyroidism.

This clonotype came up many times. The DNA for the CDR3 is TGTGCCAGCAGCTTAACAGGCAGTACCTCTGGGGCCAACGTCCTGACTTTC. It specifies CASSLTGSTSGANVLTF. The chain couples TRBV7-3 to TRBJ2-6, with D hard to call. V was cut by 0 bases and J by 0 bases, with 9 bases left in between. Germline loops: CDR1 SGHTA, CDR2 FQGTGA. The CDR3 covers 17 residues.

This clonotype was seen ten or more times. The chain links TRBV29-1 to TRBJ1-2, with a weak D call TRBD1 (5 bases). The CDR3 is 13 residues long. The V and J ends lost 0 bases and 11 bases respectively, with 16 bases between them. Germline loops: CDR1 SQVTM, CDR2 ANQGSEA. The CDR3, as DNA: TGCAGCGTTGAAGATCTGGCAGGGATAACTTACACCTTC. Protein product: CSVEDLAGITYTF. The whole variable domain, remainder taken from reference TRBV29-1 and TRBJ1-2, is SAVISQKPSRDICQRGTSLTIQCQVDSQVTMMFWYRQQPGQSLTLIATANQGSEATYESGFVIDKFPISRPNLTFSTLTVSNMSPEDSSIYLCSVEDLAGITYTFGSGTRLTVV.

This chain links TRBV20-1 with TRBJ1-1; D unresolved. The CDR3 sequence is 12 residues long. The V and J ends lost 2 bases and 8 bases respectively, with 12 bases between them. The germline V gene encodes CDR1 DFQATT and CDR2 SNEGSKA (reference sequence). CDR3 bases: TGCAGTGCTAGACAGGCAAGCCTCGAAGCTTTCTTT. Amino acid sequence: CSARQASLEAFF.

This clonotype was detected only a few times. This sequence joins TRBV5-4 and TRBJ2-2; no definite D call. This CDR3 region has 16 residues. V lost 5 bases to trimming and J lost 3 bases, with 17 bases between them. The germline CDR1 and CDR2 sequences are SGHNT and YYREEE (reference sequence). The chain's CDR3 is CASRDDTRTHTGELFF. The CDR3 nucleotides are TGTGCCAGCAGGGATGACACTCGAACCCACACCGGGGAGCTGTTTTTT.

The table lists this clonotype with many counts. The V call is TRBV7-9, the J call TRBJ1-6; TRBD1 is a possible D gene (6 bases). This CDR3 has 17 residues. V lost 5 bases to trimming and J lost 5 bases, with 19 bases between them. CDR1 is SEHNR and CDR2 is FQNEAQ in the germline V gene (reference sequence). The CDR3 nucleotides read TGTGCCAGCAGCAGGACAGAGTCGGTCTTGGATAATTCACCCCTCCACTTT. Protein sequence: CASSRTESVLDNSPLHF.

This clonotype came up a few times. This sequence joins TRBV3-1 and TRBJ1-5; no reliable D call. This CDR3 has 14 residues. Deletions cut 4 bases from V and 3 bases from J, with 10 bases between. Germline CDR1 is LGHDT and CDR2 is YNNKEL (reference sequence). CDR3 nucleotides: TGTGCCAGCAGCCTGGGAGTGGTCAATCAGCCCCAGCATTTT. This sequence encodes CASSLGVVNQPQHF.

This clonotype was recorded once. This chain joins TRBV7-9 and TRBJ2-3; the D gene is possibly TRBD2 (6 bases). Trimming shortened V by 8 bases and J by 2 bases, and 14 bases separated the two germline ends. The germline gives CDR1 SEHNR, CDR2 FQNEAQ (reference sequence). The length of the CDR3 is 14 residues. CDR3 amino acids: CASCLAGFTDTQYF. The CDR3 nucleotides are TGTGCCAGCTGCCTCGCGGGATTCACAGATACGCAGTATTTT.

There are many counts of this clonotype. The V and J genes are TRBV29-1 and TRBJ2-7; D is undetermined. Germline V gives CDR1 SQVTM, CDR2 ANQGSEA. Trimming took 3 bases from V and 3 from J, leaving 6 bases between them. This CDR3 spans 11 amino acids. CDR3 in amino acids: CSVEADYEQYF. Here the CDR3 DNA reads TGCAGCGTTGAGGCGGACTACGAGCAGTACTTC.

V gene TRBV10-2 combines with J gene TRBJ1-2; 8 bases match TRBD1. This CDR3 has 15 residues. J lost 4 bases, V lost 2 bases, and 6 bases had no gene match. Germline V gives CDR1 WSHSY, CDR2 SAAADI. DNA for the CDR3: TGCGCCAGCAGTGAGCCGGACAGGGCGGGCTATGGCTACACCTTC. It codes for CASSEPDRAGYGYTF.

In regard to this clonotype: Being one base from a much bigger clone, this may be a read error. The conserved phenylalanine or tryptophan is not found at the CDR3 terminus, so this likely reflects a read error. V and J are TRBV7-9 and TRBJ1-6; a possible D gene is TRBD1 (5 bases). V dropped 6 bases and J dropped 0 bases, with 9 bases sitting between them. This CDR3 has 15 residues. From germline, CDR1 is SEHNR and CDR2 FQNEAQ (reference sequence). Written as DNA, the CDR3 is TGTGCCAGCAGTTCGACAGTCTCCTATAATTCACCCCTCCACTCT. Amino acid sequence: CASSSTVSYNSPLHS.

The chain recombines TRBV2 with TRBJ1-5; D ambiguous. Trimming left V 5 bases short and J 11 bases short, with 7 bases between. From germline, CDR1 is SNHLY and CDR2 FYNNEI. This CDR3 has 10 amino acids. CDR3 nucleotide sequence: TGTGCCAGCAGTACGGAGACCCAGCATTTT. Amino acid sequence: CASSTETQHF.

This clonotype occurred many times. The chain carries TRBV7-2 and TRBJ2-7, with 8 bases fitting TRBD2. The germline gives CDR1 SGHTA, CDR2 FQGNSA. J gave up 3 bases and V 5 bases, and 12 bases lay outside the gene matches. This CDR3 is 16 amino acids long. CDR3 sequence reads: CASSLGGGRTDYEQYF. The CDR3, as DNA: TGTGCCAGCAGCCTCGGGGGGGGGAGGACCGACTACGAGCAGTACTTC.

In the case of this clonotype: The junction departs from the called germline gene at one end, perhaps through a read error. The CDR3 DNA follows: TGTGCCAAGCGAGGGGGCAACGTCCTGACTTTC. The encoded protein is CAKRGGNVLTF. This chain links TRBV7-2 with TRBJ2-6; weak D call: TRBD1 (6 bases). The CDR3 spans 11 residues. Germline CDR1 and CDR2: SGHTA and FQGNSA.

The CDR3 DNA sequence: TGCGCCAGCAGCCAAAACAGGGGGCGGGATACGCAGTATTTT. Encoded protein: CASSQNRGRDTQYF. V and J are TRBV4-3 and TRBJ2-3; 9 bases agree with TRBD1. Trimming took 2 bases from V and 6 from J; bases not matched to a gene: 3. Germline values: CDR1 LGHNA, CDR2 YSLEER. The CDR3 extends over 14 amino acids.

The J gene is TRBJ1-2, the V gene TRBV27, with a tentative D call TRBD1 (5 bases). The length of the CDR3 is 15 residues. The V end lost 5 bases, the J end lost 5 bases, and 18 bases lay between the germline ends. Per germline, CDR1 MNHEY and CDR2 SMNVEV (reference sequence). In DNA form, the CDR3 reads TGTGCCAGCAGTGTAGGAGGGCGTGGGGGATATGGCTACACCTTC. Amino acids: CASSVGGRGGYGYTF.

This clonotype was counted many times. J is TRBJ1-2 and V is TRBV7-2, with 7 bases aligning to TRBD1. The V gene's germline CDR1 is SGHTA and CDR2 FQGNSA. This CDR3 is 15 amino acids long. Trimming removed 1 base from V and 2 bases from J; junction bases left unmatched: 4. DNA for the CDR3: TGTGCCAGCAGCTTAGTGACAGGGTTGAACTATGGCTACACCTTC. It is translated as CASSLVTGLNYGYTF. The full variable domain, its missing parts supplied by reference TRBV7-2 and TRBJ1-2, is GAGVSQSPSNKVTEKGKDVELRCDPISGHTALYWYRQSLGQGLEFLIYFQGNSAPDKSGLPSDRFSAERTGGSVSTLTIQRTQQEDSAVYLCASSLVTGLNYGYTFGSGTRLTVV.

This clonotype showed up many times. This rearrangement joins TRBV29-1 to TRBJ2-7; TRBD2 is a possible D gene (5 bases). This CDR3 is 13 amino acids long. CDR1 SQVTM and CDR2 ANQGSEA come from the germline V gene. V was pared by 5 bases and J by 2 bases, with 13 bases between. Here the CDR3 reads CSVRSGGTYEQYF. The CDR3 DNA reads TGCAGCGTTCGGTCAGGAGGAACCTACGAGCAGTACTTC.

Remarks on this clonotype: The junction shows a germline mismatch at one end, possibly a read error. The chain couples TRBV7-8 to TRBJ2-5; 14 nucleotides match TRBD2. Germline lookup yields CDR1 SGHVS and CDR2 FQNEAQ. CDR3 size: 14 residues. The CDR3, as DNA: TGTGCCAACAGCGAAGGACTAGCGGGAGGAGACCAGTACTTC. The encoded protein is CANSEGLAGGDQYF.

In this sample, this clonotype turned up many times. The rearrangement links TRBV15 to TRBJ1-2, with D possibly being TRBD1 (6 bases). Germline V gives CDR1 LNHNV, CDR2 YYDKDF (reference sequence). This CDR3 region has 14 residues. V lost 3 bases and J 4 bases, leaving 12 bases between the germline ends. CDR3 sequence (DNA): TGTGCCACCAGCAGGCCAGGGGCGAGCTATGGCTACACCTTC. It is translated as CATSRPGASYGYTF.

The chain is built from TRBV10-2 and TRBJ2-7; D gene unclear. V was shortened by 11 bases and J by 0 bases, with 8 bases between the two germline ends. The CDR3 totals 11 residues. Germline CDR1 WSHSY, CDR2 SAAADI. CDR3 coding DNA: TGCGCCCGCCTTAGCTCCTACGAGCAGTACTTC. This codes for CARLSSYEQYF.

About this clonotype itself: Given a much more abundant clone one base away, this may be a read error. V gene TRBV19 combines with J gene TRBJ2-7; 10 bases fit TRBD2. V lost 3 bases and J lost 3; bases outside the gene matches: 5. Germline V gene sequence: CDR1 LNHDA, CDR2 SQIVND (reference sequence). This CDR3 contains 15 residues. CDR3 bases: TGTGCCAGTAGTATGGGGGCTAGCGGGAGCTACGAGCAGTACTTC. Amino acid sequence: CASSMGASGSYEQYF.

This clonotype was seen repeatedly, ten times or more. The chain combines TRBV7-9 with TRBJ1-1, with D hard to call. This CDR3 region has 12 residues. Per germline, CDR1 SEHNR and CDR2 FQNEAQ (reference sequence). Trimming removed 3 bases at V and 8 bases at J, with 10 bases between. In nucleotides, the CDR3 is TGTGCCAGCAGCTTCGGGCCCGTAGAAGCTTTCTTT. Translating gives CASSFGPVEAFF. Based on the CDR3 plus reference TRBV7-9 and TRBJ1-1, the full variable domain is DTGVSQNPRHKITKRGQNVTFRCDPISEHNRLYWYRQTLGQGPEFLTYFQNEAQLEKSRLLSDRFSAERPKGSFSTLEIQRTEQGDSAMYLCASSFGPVEAFFGQGTRLTVV.

This clonotype was observed at least ten times. The rearrangement links TRBV21-1 to TRBJ1-1; the table assigns TRBD1, which was not confirmed against the DNA. TRBV21-1 is deemed a pseudogene. The CDR3 runs to 11 residues. DNA for the CDR3: TGTGCCAGCCTAATATTGCCCCCAGCTTTCTTT. Residues: CASLILPPAFF.

This clonotype was detected only a few times. The chain carries TRBV10-3 and TRBJ2-7; TRBD2 matches at 8 bases. The length of the CDR3 is 13 residues. Germline CDR1 is ENHRY and CDR2 is SYGVKD. V trimming: 10 bases; J trimming: 6 bases; junction bases outside the gene matches: 11. DNA for the CDR3: TGTGCCACCTCCTCGTGGCGGGAGGCCGAGCAGTACTTC. The encoded protein is CATSSWREAEQYF.

The chain is built from TRBV7-9 and TRBJ2-5, with TRBD2 matching over 7 bases. The CDR3 extends over 16 amino acids. Germline trimming cut 5 bases from V and 2 bases from J; bases unmatched to any gene: 11. Per germline, CDR1 SEHNR and CDR2 FQNEAQ (reference sequence). This CDR3 reads CASSPHGGSIQETQYF. CDR3 DNA: TGTGCCAGCAGCCCCCACGGGGGGTCGATTCAAGAGACCCAGTACTTC.